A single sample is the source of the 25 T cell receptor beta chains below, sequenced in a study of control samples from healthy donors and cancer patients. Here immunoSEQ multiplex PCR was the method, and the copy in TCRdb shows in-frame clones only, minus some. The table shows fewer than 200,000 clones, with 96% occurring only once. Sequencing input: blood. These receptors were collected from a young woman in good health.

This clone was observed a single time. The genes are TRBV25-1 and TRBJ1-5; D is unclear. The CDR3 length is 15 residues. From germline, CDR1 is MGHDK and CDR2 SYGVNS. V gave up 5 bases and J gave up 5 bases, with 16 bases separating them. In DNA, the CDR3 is TGTGCCAGCAGTCAGGTTGGAGAACCGGATCAGCCCCAGCATTTT. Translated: CASSQVGEPDQPQHF. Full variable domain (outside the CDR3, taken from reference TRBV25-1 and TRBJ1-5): EADIYQTPRYLVIGTGKKITLECSQTMGHDKMYWYQQDPGMELHLIHYSYGVNSTEKGDLSSESTVSRIRTEHFPLTLESARPSHTSQYLCASSQVGEPDQPQHFGDGTRLSIL.

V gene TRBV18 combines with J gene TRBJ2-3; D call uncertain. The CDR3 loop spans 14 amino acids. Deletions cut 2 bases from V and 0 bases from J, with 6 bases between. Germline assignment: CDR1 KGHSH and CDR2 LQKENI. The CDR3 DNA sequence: TGTGCCAGCTCACCAACAGCTAGCACAGATACGCAGTATTTT. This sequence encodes CASSPTASTDTQYF.

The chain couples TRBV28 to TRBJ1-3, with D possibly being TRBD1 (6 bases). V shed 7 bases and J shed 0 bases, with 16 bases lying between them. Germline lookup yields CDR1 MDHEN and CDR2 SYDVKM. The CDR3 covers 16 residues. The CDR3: CASNPAGGLSGNTIYF. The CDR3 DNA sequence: TGTGCCAGCAACCCAGCGGGGGGGCTCTCTGGAAACACCATATATTTT.

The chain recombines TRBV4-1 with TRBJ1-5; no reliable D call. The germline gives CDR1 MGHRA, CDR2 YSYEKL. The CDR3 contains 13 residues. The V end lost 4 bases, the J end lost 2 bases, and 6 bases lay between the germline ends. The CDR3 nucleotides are TGCGCCAGCAGCCCGACGGGCAATCAGCCCCAGCATTTT. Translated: CASSPTGNQPQHF.

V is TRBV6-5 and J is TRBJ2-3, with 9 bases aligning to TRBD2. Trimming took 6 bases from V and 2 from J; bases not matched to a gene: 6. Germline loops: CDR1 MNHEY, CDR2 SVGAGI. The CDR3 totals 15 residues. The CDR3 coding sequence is TGTGCCAGCAGAGGTAGCGGGGGCCTCACAGATACGCAGTATTTT. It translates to CASRGSGGLTDTQYF.

CDR3 region: CASSLKGDGSYEQYF. The CDR3 bases are TGCGCCAGCAGCTTGAAGGGGGACGGCTCCTACGAGCAGTACTTC. The chain combines TRBV5-1 with TRBJ2-7, with TRBD1 as a possible D gene (6 bases). Germline V CDR1 and CDR2: SGHRS, YFSETQ. The length of the CDR3 is 15 residues. The V gene lost 1 base and the J gene lost 0 bases, with 11 bases spanning the gap.

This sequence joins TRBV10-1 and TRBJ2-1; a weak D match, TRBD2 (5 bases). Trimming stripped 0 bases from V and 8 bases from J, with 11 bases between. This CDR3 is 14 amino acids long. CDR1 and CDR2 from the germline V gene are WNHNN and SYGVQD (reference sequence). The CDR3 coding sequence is TGCGCCAGCAGTGAGTCGTTAGCGCCGGATGAGCAGTTCTTC. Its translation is CASSESLAPDEQFF.

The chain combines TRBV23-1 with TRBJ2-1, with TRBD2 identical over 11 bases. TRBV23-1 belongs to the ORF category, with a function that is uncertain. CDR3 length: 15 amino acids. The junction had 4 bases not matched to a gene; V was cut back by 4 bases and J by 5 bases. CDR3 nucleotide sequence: TGCGCCAGCAGTCCGACTAGCGGGAACAACAATGAGCAGTTCTTC. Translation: CASSPTSGNNNEQFF.

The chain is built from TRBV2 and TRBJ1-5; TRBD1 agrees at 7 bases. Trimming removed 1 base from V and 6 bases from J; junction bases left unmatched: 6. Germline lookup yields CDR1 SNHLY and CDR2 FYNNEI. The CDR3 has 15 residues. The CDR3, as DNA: TGTGCCAGCAGTGAAGACAGGGGAGATCGTCAGCCCCAGCATTTT. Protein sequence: CASSEDRGDRQPQHF.

The CDR3 DNA reads as TGTGCCACCAGCAGAGATCGGGGGAATAATTCACCCCTCCACTTT. It specifies CATSRDRGNNSPLHF. The chain carries TRBV15 and TRBJ1-6, with a weak D call TRBD1 (5 bases). The CDR3 sequence is 15 residues long. Germline assignment: CDR1 LNHNV and CDR2 YYDKDF (reference sequence). V was clipped by 0 bases and J by 5 bases, with 8 bases between them.

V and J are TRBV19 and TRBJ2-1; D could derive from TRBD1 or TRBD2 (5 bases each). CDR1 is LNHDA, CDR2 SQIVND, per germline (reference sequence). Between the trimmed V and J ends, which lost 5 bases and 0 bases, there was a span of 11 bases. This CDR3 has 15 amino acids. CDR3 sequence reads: CASSQGESSYNEQFF. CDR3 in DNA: TGTGCCAGTAGTCAAGGGGAGAGCTCCTACAATGAGCAGTTCTTC.

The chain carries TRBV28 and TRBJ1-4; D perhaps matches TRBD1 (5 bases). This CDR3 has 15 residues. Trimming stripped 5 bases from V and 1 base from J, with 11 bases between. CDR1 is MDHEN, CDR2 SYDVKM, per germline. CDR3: CASSILRETNEKLFF. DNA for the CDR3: TGTGCCAGCAGTATACTCAGGGAAACTAATGAAAAACTGTTTTTT. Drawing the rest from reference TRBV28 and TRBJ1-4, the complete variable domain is DVKVTQSSRYLVKRTGEKVFLECVQDMDHENMFWYRQDPGLGLRLIYFSYDVKMKEKGDIPEGYSVSREKKERFSLILESASTNQTSMYLCASSILRETNEKLFFGSGTQLSVL.

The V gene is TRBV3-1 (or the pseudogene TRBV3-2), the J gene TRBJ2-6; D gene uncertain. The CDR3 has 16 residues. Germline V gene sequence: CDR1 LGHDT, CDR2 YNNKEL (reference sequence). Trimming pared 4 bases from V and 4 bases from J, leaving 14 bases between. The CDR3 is CASSPGLYDGANVLTF. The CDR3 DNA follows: TGTGCCAGCAGCCCGGGCCTGTATGACGGGGCCAACGTCCTGACTTTC.

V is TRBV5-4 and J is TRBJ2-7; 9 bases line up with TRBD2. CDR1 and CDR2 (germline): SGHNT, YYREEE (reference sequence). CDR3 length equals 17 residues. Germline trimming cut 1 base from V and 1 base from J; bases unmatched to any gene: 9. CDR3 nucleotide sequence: TGTGCCAGCAGCTTGTGGGATAGCGGGGGCCGATCCTACGAGCAGTACTTC. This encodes CASSLWDSGGRSYEQYF.

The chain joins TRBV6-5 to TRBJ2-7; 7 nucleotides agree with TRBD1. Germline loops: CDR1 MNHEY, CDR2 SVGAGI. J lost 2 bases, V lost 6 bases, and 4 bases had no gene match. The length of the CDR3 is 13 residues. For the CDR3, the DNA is TGTGCCAGCAGACTTACAGGGGCCTACGAGCAGTACTTC. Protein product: CASRLTGAYEQYF.

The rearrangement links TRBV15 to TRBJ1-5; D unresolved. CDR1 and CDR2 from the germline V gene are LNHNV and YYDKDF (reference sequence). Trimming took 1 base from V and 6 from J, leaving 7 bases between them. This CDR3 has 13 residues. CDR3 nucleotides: TGTGCCACCAGCAGAGCCCCAAGTCAGCCCCAGCATTTT. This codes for CATSRAPSQPQHF.

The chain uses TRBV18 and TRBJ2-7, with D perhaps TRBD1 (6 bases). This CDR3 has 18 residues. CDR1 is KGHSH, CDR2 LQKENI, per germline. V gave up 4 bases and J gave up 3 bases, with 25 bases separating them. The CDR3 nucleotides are TGTGCCAGCTCACTACTCCCCCCCACCGGGACAACAGTCTACGAGCAGTACTTC. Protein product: CASSLLPPTGTTVYEQYF.

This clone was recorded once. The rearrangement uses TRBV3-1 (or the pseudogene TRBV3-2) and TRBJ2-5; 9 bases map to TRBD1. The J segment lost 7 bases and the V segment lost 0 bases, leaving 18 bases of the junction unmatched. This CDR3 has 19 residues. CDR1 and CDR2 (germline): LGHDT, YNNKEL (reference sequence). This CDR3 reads CASSQELRGQGIKKGTQYF. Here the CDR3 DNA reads TGTGCCAGCAGCCAAGAATTGAGGGGACAGGGCATTAAGAAGGGGACCCAGTACTTC.

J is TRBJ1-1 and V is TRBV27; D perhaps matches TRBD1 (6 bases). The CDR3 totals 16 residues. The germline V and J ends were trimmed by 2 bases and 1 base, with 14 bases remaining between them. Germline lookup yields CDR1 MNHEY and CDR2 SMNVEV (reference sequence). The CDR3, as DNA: TGTGCCAGCAGTTTAGGTAGGGGGGAGTGGAACACTGAAGCTTTCTTT. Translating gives CASSLGRGEWNTEAFF.

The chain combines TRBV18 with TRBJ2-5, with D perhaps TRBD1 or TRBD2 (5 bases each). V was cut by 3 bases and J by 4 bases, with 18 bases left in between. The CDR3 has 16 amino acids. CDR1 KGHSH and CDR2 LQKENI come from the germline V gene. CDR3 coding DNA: TGTGCCAGCTCACCTCTAACTAGTCGGGGCCCAGAGACCCAGTACTTC. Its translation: CASSPLTSRGPETQYF.

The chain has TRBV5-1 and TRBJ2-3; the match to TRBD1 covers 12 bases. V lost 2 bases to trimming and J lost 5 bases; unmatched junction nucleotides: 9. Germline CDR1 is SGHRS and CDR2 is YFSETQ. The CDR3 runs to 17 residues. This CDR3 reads CASSFLGTGGERDTQYF. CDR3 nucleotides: TGCGCCAGCAGCTTTTTGGGGACAGGGGGCGAGAGAGATACGCAGTATTTT.

The CDR3 DNA reads TGCGCCAGCAGCCAAGTCTTTTCTGGGGCCAACGTCCTGACTTTC. It translates to CASSQVFSGANVLTF. The gene calls are TRBV4-1 and TRBJ2-6; no firm D call. In germline, CDR1 is MGHRA, CDR2 YSYEKL. V lost 1 base, J lost 1 base, and 5 bases lay in between. The CDR3 has 15 amino acids.

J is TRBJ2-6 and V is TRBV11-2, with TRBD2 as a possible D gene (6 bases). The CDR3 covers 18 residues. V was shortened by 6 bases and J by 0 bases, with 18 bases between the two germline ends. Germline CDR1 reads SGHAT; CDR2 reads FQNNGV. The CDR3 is CASRPWGEQSSGANVLTF. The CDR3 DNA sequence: TGTGCCAGCAGACCGTGGGGGGAACAGAGCTCTGGGGCCAACGTCCTGACTTTC. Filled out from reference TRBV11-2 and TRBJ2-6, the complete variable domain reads EAGVAQSPRYKIIEKRQSVAFWCNPISGHATLYWYQQILGQGPKLLIQFQNNGVVDDSQLPKDRFSAERLKGVDSTLKIQPAKLEDSAVYLCASRPWGEQSSGANVLTFGAGSRLTVL.

CDR3 sequence reads: CASSLGQIDNSPLHF. The DNA of the CDR3 is TGCGCCAGCAGCTTGGGACAGATTGATAATTCACCCCTCCACTTT. The genes are TRBV5-1 and TRBJ1-6, with D perhaps matching TRBD1 (5 bases). From germline, CDR1 is SGHRS and CDR2 YFSETQ. Trimming stripped 0 bases from V and 5 bases from J, with 9 bases between. The CDR3 is 15 residues long.

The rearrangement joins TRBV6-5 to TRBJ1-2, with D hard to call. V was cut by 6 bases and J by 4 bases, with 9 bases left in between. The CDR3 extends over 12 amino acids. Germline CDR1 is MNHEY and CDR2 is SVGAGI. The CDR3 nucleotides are TGTGCCAGCAGGAAAGGGCTCTATGGCTACACCTTC. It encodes CASRKGLYGYTF.